One sample yielded the 5 T cell receptor beta chains listed below, sequenced in a study of blood T cell repertoires in COVID-19. Sequenced by immunoSEQ multiplex PCR; TCRdb stores in-frame clones only, minus some. The table includes approximately 300,000 clones, approximately 84% detected once. Sample: PBMCs or T cells enriched from blood (not recorded which). Every receptor here comes from a woman between 18 and 30 years old who had recovered from COVID-19.

The chain joins TRBV4-1 to TRBJ2-5; TRBD2 is a possible D gene (6 bases). CDR1 MGHRA and CDR2 YSYEKL come from the germline V gene. Trimming shortened V by 5 bases and J by 1 base, and 11 bases separated the two germline ends. The CDR3 consists of 14 residues. The CDR3 loop is CASSMRGSQETQYF. The DNA for the CDR3 is TGCGCCAGCAGCATGCGGGGTTCCCAAGAGACCCAGTACTTC.

The chain is built from TRBV7-9 and TRBJ1-4; 11 bases are shared with TRBD1. Germline loops: CDR1 SEHNR, CDR2 FQNEAQ (reference sequence). V shed 0 bases and J 8 bases; nucleotides not matched to a gene: 5. The length of the CDR3 is 16 residues. DNA for the CDR3: TGTGCCAGCAGCTTAGCCGGACAGGGGGCAAGGGAAAAACTGTTTTTT. Translated: CASSLAGQGAREKLFF.

The V gene is TRBV7-3, the J gene TRBJ2-3, with 8 nucleotides matching TRBD2. The CDR3 extends over 13 amino acids. Germline CDR1 SGHTA, CDR2 FQGTGA. Trimming at V came to 9 bases and at J to 0 bases, leaving 2 bases not matched to a gene. CDR3 residues: CASSGTSTDTQYF. The CDR3 DNA reads as TGTGCCAGTAGCGGGACTAGCACAGATACGCAGTATTTT.

The chain has TRBV7-8 and TRBJ2-5, with D possibly being TRBD1 (6 bases). Between the trimmed V and J ends, which lost 3 bases and 5 bases, there was a span of 10 bases. Germline CDR1 SGHVS, CDR2 FQNEAQ. The CDR3 spans 13 residues. CDR3 sequence (DNA): TGTGCCAGCAGCTTTTCAGGGGACGAGACCCAGTACTTC. Its protein is CASSFSGDETQYF.

The chain has TRBV3-1 (or the pseudogene TRBV3-2) and TRBJ2-2; the D gene is possibly TRBD1 (6 bases). This CDR3 has 14 amino acids. The germline gives CDR1 LGHDT, CDR2 YNNKEL (reference sequence). The V gene lost 8 bases and the J gene lost 6 bases, with 16 bases spanning the gap. CDR3 DNA sequence: TGTGCCAGCGGAACAACAGGGTCTGCCGGGGAGCTGTTTTTT. It specifies CASGTTGSAGELFF.